The next 9 T cell receptor beta chains were all read from a single sample in a study of spatial heterogeneity in lung cancer. In TCRdb, the 5' RACE reads were re-called with MiXCR into one record per CDR3 protein. The sample gives tens of thousands of distinct CDR3 sequences, over 5.5% of which show up once; roughly 36% is in the top ten. This sample's time point: sample taken at primary tumor resection. This specimen consisted of PBMCs, obtained at surgery. All receptors come from a male donor with early-stage non-small cell lung cancer.

The table lists this clonotype with many counts. The chain employs TRBV20-1 and TRBJ2-7; D unclear. V lost 4 bases and J lost 3, with 16 bases in between. CDR1 is DFQATT and CDR2 is SNEGSKA in the germline V gene (reference sequence). This CDR3 has 14 residues. CDR3 DNA sequence: TGCAGTGCTACCCGAAGTCCATGGGGCTACGAGCAGTACTTC. It encodes CSATRSPWGYEQYF.

The sample holds many counts of this clonotype. V and J are TRBV12-3 or TRBV12-4 and TRBJ1-2; unclear D gene. The V end was cut by 5 bases, the J end by 2 bases, with 6 bases between. CDR3 length: 12 residues. The CDR3 region has the DNA TGTGCCAGCAGTCTCCAAAACTATGGCTACACCTTC. Amino acid sequence: CASSLQNYGYTF.

This clonotype has only a few counts. A much more abundant neighbour one base away suggests this may be a read error. The chain employs TRBV24-1 and TRBJ2-3; no clear D. With 4 bases removed from V and 0 bases from J, the gap between germline ends came to 16 bases. This CDR3 spans 17 amino acids. In germline, CDR1 is KGHDR, CDR2 SFDVKD. The DNA of the CDR3 is TGTGCCACCAGTGACGCTACTCTAGTGACTAGCACAGATACGCAGTATTTT. Translated, it gives CATSDATLVTSTDTQYF.

A note on this clonotype: This may come from a read error, since a much larger clone is one base off. Without the conserved terminal phenylalanine or tryptophan, this CDR3 likely stems from a read error. The V gene is TRBV11-3, the J gene TRBJ1-1; no definite D call. The CDR3 contains 13 residues. Deletions cut 5 bases from V and 6 bases from J, with 13 bases between. CDR1 SGHNT and CDR2 YENEEA come from the germline V gene. The CDR3 nucleotides are TGTGCCAGCAGCCTCGTGCACGGAGCTGAAGCTTTCCTT. As protein: CASSLVHGAEAFL.

The V gene is TRBV6-5, the J gene TRBJ1-1; D is possibly TRBD1 (5 bases). The CDR3 runs 15 residues. Germline V gene data show CDR1 as MNHEY and CDR2 as SVGAGI. V was cut by 0 bases and J by 1 base, with 9 bases left in between. This CDR3 reads CASSYSWQGNTEAFF. The CDR3 region has the DNA TGTGCCAGCAGTTACTCATGGCAGGGGAACACTGAAGCTTTCTTT.

This clonotype has at least ten counts. The rearrangement joins TRBV18 to TRBJ2-7; weak D call: TRBD1 (6 bases). CDR3 length: 14 amino acids. From germline, CDR1 is KGHSH and CDR2 LQKENI. Trimming shortened V by 3 bases and J by 3 bases, and 12 bases separated the two germline ends. CDR3 region: CASSPPTGNYEQYF. CDR3 sequence (DNA): TGTGCCAGCTCACCCCCTACAGGGAACTACGAGCAGTACTTC.

This clonotype was detected ten times or more. This rearrangement joins TRBV15 to TRBJ2-3; 8 positions agree with TRBD1. The CDR3 length is 15 residues. Germline lookup yields CDR1 LNHNV and CDR2 YYDKDF (reference sequence). With 5 bases clipped from V and 0 bases from J, the junction kept 4 bases outside the gene matches. CDR3 sequence (DNA): TGTGCCACCAGCTACCACAGGGGGAGCACAGATACGCAGTATTTT. Translated, it gives CATSYHRGSTDTQYF.

There are many counts of this clonotype. The chain links TRBV7-9 to TRBJ2-3; D uncertain. Per the germline V gene, CDR1 is SEHNR and CDR2 is FQNEAQ (reference sequence). The CDR3 is 16 residues long. The V gene lost 6 bases and the J gene lost 0 bases, with 16 bases spanning the gap. The CDR3 here is CASRFSRTASTDTQYF. The CDR3 DNA sequence: TGTGCCAGCAGGTTTTCGCGGACGGCTAGCACAGATACGCAGTATTTT.

This clonotype was picked up a small number of times. The chain joins TRBV24-1 to TRBJ1-2, with TRBD1 matching over 7 bases. V lost 5 bases to trimming and J lost 5 bases; unmatched junction nucleotides: 7. Per the germline V gene, CDR1 is KGHDR and CDR2 is SFDVKD. The CDR3 length is 14 residues. CDR3 bases: TGTGCCACCAGTGGAACAGGGGAGATTTATGGCTACACCTTC. It encodes CATSGTGEIYGYTF.